Shown below are 20 T cell receptor beta chains from a single sample sequenced in a study of shared clonotypes between healthy human individuals. Sequenced by immunoSEQ multiplex PCR; TCRdb stores in-frame clones only, minus some. This sample has about 2.1 million clones; roughly 95% occur once, and the top ten carry under 2%. Positive CCR7 selection of CD45RO-negative cells yielded the naive CD8 cells, and terminally differentiated effector memory CD45RA+ cells were excluded. The sequencing sample was made of naive CD8+ T cells from PBMCs. The receptors stem from a man between 18 and 29 years old in good health. Some clones in this sample may be carry-over from other donors' samples.

V is TRBV7-3 and J is TRBJ2-7; 8 positions agree with TRBD2. The V and J ends lost 5 bases and 0 bases, in that order; junction bases with no gene match: 6. CDR3 size: 15 residues. The germline CDR1 and CDR2 sequences are SGHTA and FQGTGA. CDR3: CASSPTGGGSYEQYF. DNA of the CDR3: TGTGCCAGCAGCCCAACGGGAGGGGGCTCCTACGAGCAGTACTTC.

The CDR3 reads CASSPYVEREGGETQYF. The CDR3 DNA is TGTGCCAGCAGCCCCTACGTCGAGCGGGAGGGGGGAGAGACCCAGTACTTC. The gene calls are TRBV7-6 and TRBJ2-5, with TRBD2 matching over 10 bases. CDR1 and CDR2 from the germline V gene are SGHVS and FNYEAQ. The CDR3 consists of 17 residues. The V gene end was trimmed by 5 bases and the J gene end by 4 bases; junction bases not matched to a gene: 13.

The DNA of the CDR3 is TGTGCCAGCAGTTTATCGTTTGGGACAGGGGCCTACGAGCAGTACTTC. Translation: CASSLSFGTGAYEQYF. The gene calls are TRBV27 and TRBJ2-7; 10 bases match TRBD1. CDR3 length: 16 residues. V lost 0 bases to trimming and J lost 2 bases; unmatched junction nucleotides: 4. Germline V gene lookup returns CDR1 MNHEY and CDR2 SMNVEV (reference sequence).

The V and J genes are TRBV29-1 and TRBJ2-5, with 9 bases identical to TRBD1. The J call is doubtful: the DNA matches TRBJ2-7 better. The CDR3 is 14 amino acids. Per the germline V gene, CDR1 is SQVTM and CDR2 is ANQGSEA. CDR3 bases: TGCAGCGTTAGGACAGGGGCCCCCCGGGACGAGCAGTACTTC. It yields the protein CSVRTGAPRDEQYF.

This chain links TRBV5-5 with TRBJ2-7; D tentatively reads TRBD1 or TRBD2 (5 bases each). The germline V gene encodes CDR1 SGHKS and CDR2 YYEKEE (reference sequence). The V end lost 2 bases, the J end lost 2 bases, and 14 bases lay between the germline ends. This CDR3 region has 15 residues. The CDR3 coding sequence is TGTGCCAGCAGCTTAGGGGACCCGGGACCCTACGAGCAGTACTTC. Its protein product is CASSLGDPGPYEQYF.

The chain couples TRBV25-1 to TRBJ1-2; unclear D gene. Trimming stripped 8 bases from V and 6 bases from J, with 16 bases between. Looked up from germline, CDR1 is MGHDK and CDR2 is SYGVNS. The CDR3 length is 13 residues. The CDR3 DNA reads TGTGCCAGCGGCCACAAGCTTGAGGATGGCTACACCTTC. Its translation: CASGHKLEDGYTF.

V usage is TRBV19 and J usage is TRBJ2-5; 9 positions agree with TRBD1. The germline V gene encodes CDR1 LNHDA and CDR2 SQIVND (reference sequence). V trimming: 11 bases; J trimming: 5 bases; junction bases outside the gene matches: 30. This CDR3 region has 20 residues. The CDR3 DNA sequence: TGTGCCCCCTGCGTCCCGCGTGGCCCGGACAGGGGCCCAAAGGGTGAGACCCAGTACTTC. It encodes CAPCVPRGPDRGPKGETQYF.

The chain recombines TRBV16 with TRBJ1-5; D is unresolved. The germline V gene has CDR1 KGHSY and CDR2 FQNENV. The CDR3 covers 13 residues. V was trimmed by 0 bases and J by 9 bases, leaving 9 bases between them. The CDR3, as DNA: TGTGCCAGCAGCCAATCCAGCGGGCGGCCCCAGCATTTT. It specifies CASSQSSGRPQHF.

This clone was observed a few times. In the same sample, other DNA sequences code for this CDR3. The chain employs TRBV27 and TRBJ2-7; D is undetermined. The length of the CDR3 is 13 residues. Germline V gene lookup returns CDR1 MNHEY and CDR2 SMNVEV (reference sequence). V dropped 3 bases and J dropped 2 bases, with 8 bases sitting between them. CDR3 in DNA: TGTGCCAGCAGTTTGGGCTTAACCTACGAGCAGTACTTC. Amino acids: CASSLGLTYEQYF.

The chain couples TRBV7-9 to TRBJ2-2, with unresolved D. Germline V gene lookup returns CDR1 SEHNR and CDR2 FQNEAQ (reference sequence). The V end was cut by 6 bases, the J end by 4 bases, with 12 bases between. This CDR3 spans 14 amino acids. CDR3 sequence (DNA): TGTGCCAGCAGTAGGGCCGCGGTCACCGGGGAGCTGTTTTTT. It yields the protein CASSRAAVTGELFF.

CDR3 nucleotide sequence: TGTGCCAGCAGTTCCCACCCTAGCGGAAACTACGAGCAGTACTTC. Protein product: CASSSHPSGNYEQYF. The genes are TRBV28 and TRBJ2-7, with TRBD2 matching 7 bases. This CDR3 contains 15 residues. CDR1 and CDR2 (germline): MDHEN, SYDVKM. V was clipped by 4 bases and J by 3 bases; unmatched bases: 9.

This clone has only a few counts. This chain connects TRBV14 to TRBJ1-2, with 7 positions matching TRBD1. The CDR3 sequence is 13 residues long. Germline CDR1 is SGHDN and CDR2 is FVKESK. V lost 5 bases, J lost 5 bases, and 5 bases stayed unmatched. The CDR3 region has the DNA TGTGCCAGCAGCGAAGGGGACAGATATGGCTACACCTTC. Its translation: CASSEGDRYGYTF.

This chain uses TRBV6-1 with TRBJ2-1; D may be TRBD1 (5 bases). V lost 1 base and J lost 0, with 13 bases in between. Germline-derived CDR1 and CDR2 are MNHNS and SASEGT. This CDR3 is built from 17 residues. The CDR3 spells CASSEGSGASSYNEQFF. The CDR3 DNA reads as TGTGCCAGCAGTGAAGGGTCTGGGGCCAGCTCCTACAATGAGCAGTTCTTC.

This clone has only a few counts. The sample has other DNA sequences that encode this CDR3 too. The V and J genes are TRBV27 and TRBJ2-7; tentative D call: TRBD2 (5 bases). Germline V CDR1 and CDR2: MNHEY, SMNVEV (reference sequence). The CDR3 is 13 amino acids. V dropped 2 bases and J dropped 2 bases, with 7 bases sitting between them. The CDR3 DNA sequence: TGTGCCAGCAGTTTAGGGAGCACCTACGAGCAGTACTTC. Translated, it gives CASSLGSTYEQYF.

This clone appeared a single time. As DNA, the CDR3 is TGCAGCGTTGAAGGGGCAGAGGCGTACAATGAGCAGTTCTTC. Translation: CSVEGAEAYNEQFF. The chain has TRBV29-1 and TRBJ2-1; D not resolved. Deletions cut 1 base from V and 4 bases from J, with 11 bases between. Germline CDR1 and CDR2: SQVTM and ANQGSEA. The CDR3 covers 14 residues.

The chain recombines TRBV19 with TRBJ2-3; TRBD2 is a possible D gene (5 bases). Germline-derived CDR1 and CDR2 are LNHDA and SQIVND (reference sequence). V was clipped by 4 bases and J by 0 bases, with 14 bases between them. The length of the CDR3 is 16 residues. The DNA for the CDR3 is TGTGCCAGTAGTACCGAGAGGGTACTCAGCACAGATACGCAGTATTTT. Its protein is CASSTERVLSTDTQYF.

This chain uses TRBV6-6 with TRBJ2-3; D unresolved. V lost 10 bases and J 0 bases, leaving 20 bases between the germline ends. CDR3 length: 16 residues. The germline V gene has CDR1 MNHNY and CDR2 SVGAGI (reference sequence). The CDR3 region is CAISQVPAGSTDTQYF. CDR3 coding DNA: TGTGCCATCTCCCAGGTCCCGGCAGGCAGCACAGATACGCAGTATTTT.

The chain links TRBV6-6 to TRBJ1-1; the D is unclear. The germline V gene encodes CDR1 MNHNY and CDR2 SVGAGI (reference sequence). V was shortened by 2 bases and J by 2 bases, with 9 bases between the two germline ends. There are 14 residues in the CDR3. CDR3 region: CASSYPGPNTEAFF. In DNA, the CDR3 is TGTGCCAGCAGTTACCCCGGGCCAAACACTGAAGCTTTCTTT.

V is TRBV5-1 and J is TRBJ2-7; 7 bases match TRBD1. From germline, CDR1 is SGHRS and CDR2 YFSETQ. The CDR3 sequence is 15 residues long. The trim removed 0 bases at V and 1 base at J, leaving 4 bases unmatched. The CDR3 DNA reads as TGCGCCAGCAGCTTGGAACAGGGGCCTTCCTACGAGCAGTACTTC. Its protein product is CASSLEQGPSYEQYF.

The chain recombines TRBV9 with TRBJ1-2, with TRBD1 identical over 7 bases. This CDR3 has 16 residues. V was pared by 2 bases and J by 4 bases, with 11 bases of the junction left unmatched. Germline CDR1 SGDLS, CDR2 YYNGEE. The CDR3 DNA reads TGTGCCAGCAGCGTTTATAATCAGGGGGAAGTCTATGGCTACACCTTC. Its translation: CASSVYNQGEVYGYTF. The entire variable domain, with the rest obtained from reference TRBV9 and TRBJ1-2, is as follows: DSGVTQTPKHLITATGQRVTLRCSPRSGDLSVYWYQQSLDQGLQFLIQYYNGEERAKGNILERFSAQQFPDLHSELNLSSLELGDSALYFCASSVYNQGEVYGYTFGSGTRLTVV.